The entry below describes one T cell receptor beta chain. This clonotype was observed at least ten times. Its antigen is still unknown. The record has no base qualities; no much larger clone is one base away. Only healthy Caucasian donors were included. Three pairs of female monozygotic twins, all aged about 18 to 29 years, made up the twin cohort. Positive isolation kits from Invitrogen were used to isolate CD4+ and CD8+ T cell populations. The library was produced with 5' RACE. This sample was sequenced with an Illumina HiSeq 2000. Template switching added a universal primer binding site, and the final cDNA carried a unique molecular identifier that allowed TCR cDNA molecules to be counted accurately. Specific primers in the conserved constant-segment region were used to synthesize first-strand cDNA for TCR alpha and beta chains. To control for contamination, every cDNA library was double barcoded, receiving both a SMART-Mk sample barcode and Illumina barcodes. TruSeq adapter sequences, together with Illumina sample barcodes, were added in two successive PCR steps. The Illumina HiSeq platform was used with custom primers to sequence TCR alpha and beta cDNA libraries. Regarding the original processing steps: MiGEC processed the raw reads to extract unique molecular identifiers, while MiXCR was used to determine the CDR3 positions. For each individual, recombination models were inferred using an EM algorithm with the repgenHMM and IGoR tools. Shared clonotypes were analyzed with the tcR package in R, and sharing was normalized by the product of cloneset sizes. Out-of-frame nonproductive sequences were analyzed to study raw recombination free of thymic and clonal selection effects. Using fastp at Q25 and MiXCR, TCRdb reprocessed the public reads and kept productive beta chains. Each entry merges the rows of one CDR3 protein and shows their most common DNA and genes. TCRdb, not the original authors, processed these V and J calls. Recorded for this sample are about 530,000 distinct CDR3 sequences; over 12% of them occurred a single time. The ten top clones hold less than 0.5% of the sample.

The data derive from a study of identical twins (dated by TCRdb to the mid-2010s). Describing the broader study: To test whether fetal clonotypes persist, this study deep-sequenced TCR alpha and beta repertoires from monozygotic twins, from unrelated adults of various ages, and from cord blood. To rule out contamination, replicate twin experiments were performed at different times with different library preparation protocols.

CDR1 and CDR2 are read off the germline V gene as SQVTM and ANQGSEA. Ends trimmed: V by 6 bases, J by 8 bases; bases unmatched to a gene: 9. The CDR3 spans 14 residues, from the cysteine through the phenylalanine. The sequence is cut down to CDR3 DNA, 42 bases in frame from base 1. Findings and caveats that apply to the study as a whole: Because the same donors could not be followed over many years, conclusions were based on cross-sectional statistical analysis. Compared with coincidental sharing between unrelated individuals, an excess of low generation-probability sequences was observed among out-of-frame TCR alpha sequences shared between twins. Recombination models systematically underestimated out-of-frame TCR alpha sharing in monozygotic twins but agreed with sharing between unrelated individuals. Zero-insertion analyses could be partly confounded by invariant T cells such as MAIT and iNKT, although diverse VJ usage argued against such confounding for most clonotypes. Fewer insertions were carried by abundant cord blood beta clonotypes; a weaker similar trend was observed in young adult naive repertoires, while no such trend was observed in memory repertoires. Excess twin sharing in beta out-of-frame sequences was weaker because fewer shared sequences lowered the signal-to-noise ratio.

These data also featured in a second study, about yellow fever vaccine responses in identical twins. The second study's authors report: The authors reported that the T cell response to vaccination in identical twins appeared partly convergent and partly personalized. Focusing on identical twins, the study followed the T cell clones that responded to the vaccine, and did so with precision.

The sequenced material came from CD4+ T cells sorted from blood. The clonotype was recovered from a woman aged 18 to 35 in good health. Recombination connected TRBV29-1 to TRBJ2-1, with 11 junctional bases fitting TRBD2. CDR3 protein: CSVKRGSGRDEQFF. The DNA is TGCAGCGTGAAACGGGGTAGCGGGAGGGATGAGCAGTTCTTC.